This T cell receptor beta chain was sequenced during a study of post-analysis software for immune sequencing data. Study-level results: When patients were compared with controls, 4 or 5 TRBV segments were more frequent, TRBV5-6, TRBV5-1 and TRBV20-1 among them. Pronounced co-clustering by F measure was evident among identically batched samples.

V gave up 5 bases and J gave up 8 bases, with 12 bases separating them. This CDR3 has 12 residues. The germline gives CDR1 SGHTA, CDR2 FQGNSA. Unique molecular identifiers tagged the TCR beta cDNA libraries. MiXCR, run by TCRdb on the PCR reads, gives a single entry per CDR3 protein. Of some 260,000 distinct CDR3 sequences in the sample, 30% to 45% were seen once. As for this clonotype: Its specificity is not known.

This TCR came from a girl under 18 with multiple sclerosis. Sequenced sample: blood. V usage is TRBV7-2 and J usage is TRBJ1-2; D is unresolved. DNA for the CDR3: TGTGCCAGCAGCGCCGGGCCAGTCGGCTACACCTTC. Translation gives CASSAGPVGYTF.